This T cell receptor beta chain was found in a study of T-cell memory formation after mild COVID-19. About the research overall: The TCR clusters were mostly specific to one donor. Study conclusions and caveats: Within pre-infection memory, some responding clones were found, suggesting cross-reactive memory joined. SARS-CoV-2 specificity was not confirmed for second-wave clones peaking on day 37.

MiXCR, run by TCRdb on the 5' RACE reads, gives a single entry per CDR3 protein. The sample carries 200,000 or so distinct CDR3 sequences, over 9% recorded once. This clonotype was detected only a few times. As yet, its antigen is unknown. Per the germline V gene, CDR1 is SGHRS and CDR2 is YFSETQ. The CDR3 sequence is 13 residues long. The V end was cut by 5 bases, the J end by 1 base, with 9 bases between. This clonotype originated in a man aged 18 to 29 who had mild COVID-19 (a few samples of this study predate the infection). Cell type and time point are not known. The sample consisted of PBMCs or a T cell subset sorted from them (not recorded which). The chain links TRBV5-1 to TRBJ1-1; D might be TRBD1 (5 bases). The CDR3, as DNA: TGCGCCAGCAGAGGGACGCAGAACACTGAAGCTTTCTTT. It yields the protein CASRGTQNTEAFF.